The 19 T cell receptor beta chains given below trace back to one sample, sequenced in a study of response to subunit inactivated influenza vaccine. TCRdb fed the RT-PCR reads into MiXCR, producing one record per CDR3 protein. This sample has 500,000 to 600,000 distinct CDR3 sequences, with about 11% found just once. These data were also filed under a second study, of T cells expressing NK-cell markers. Per that study: Scientists made TCR beta cDNA using 5'RACE template switching with UMIs.

Sequenced material: PBMCs from blood, taken on the day of vaccination. The receptors derive from a man in his fifties or sixties who received an inactivated influenza vaccine.

This clonotype was counted only a few times. J is TRBJ2-7 and V is TRBV4-2; D is undetermined. The V end was cut by 3 bases, the J end by 2 bases, with 17 bases between. The CDR3 has 16 residues. Per the germline V gene, CDR1 is LGHNA and CDR2 is YNFKEQ. CDR3 region: CASSQNLAGPPYEQYF. The CDR3 DNA is TGTGCCAGCAGCCAGAATTTGGCCGGGCCCCCCTACGAGCAGTACTTC.

This clonotype has more than one count but fewer than ten. The chain employs TRBV30 and TRBJ2-3; possibly TRBD1 for D (5 bases). V was cut by 0 bases and J by 2 bases, with 12 bases left in between. Germline CDR1 GTSNPN, CDR2 SVGIG (reference sequence). The length of the CDR3 is 15 residues. The CDR3 nucleotides read TGTGCCTGGAGTGTGGGGCAGACCCCCACAGATACGCAGTATTTT. This codes for CAWSVGQTPTDTQYF. The full variable domain, its missing parts supplied by reference TRBV30 and TRBJ2-3, is SQTIHQWPATLVQPVGSPLSLECTVEGTSNPNLYWYRQAAGRGLQLLFYSVGIGQISSEVPQNLSASRPQDRQFILSSKKLLLSDSGFYLCAWSVGQTPTDTQYFGPGTRLTVL.

This clonotype appeared a few times. J is TRBJ2-2 and V is TRBV12-3 or TRBV12-4, with a weak D call TRBD2 (6 bases). Trimming removed 7 bases from V and 5 bases from J, with 17 bases in between. CDR3 length: 15 residues. The CDR3 sequence: CASILAGRGTGELFF. Written as DNA, the CDR3 is TGTGCCAGCATCCTGGCGGGGAGAGGGACCGGGGAGCTGTTTTTT.

CDR3 sequence: CAWLDTSSYNEQFF. The CDR3 DNA is TGTGCCTGGCTCGACACCAGCTCCTACAATGAGCAGTTCTTC. This rearrangement joins TRBV30 to TRBJ2-1, with unresolved D. The V gene's germline CDR1 is GTSNPN and CDR2 SVGIG (reference sequence). This CDR3 spans 14 amino acids. V was trimmed by 5 bases and J by 0 bases, leaving 11 bases between them.

V is TRBV20-1 and J is TRBJ2-4; 9 bases agree with TRBD2. Germline CDR1 is DFQATT and CDR2 is SNEGSKA (reference sequence). After removal of 1 base from V and 0 bases from J, the junction contained 4 bases not matched to a gene. This CDR3 spans 16 amino acids. The CDR3, as DNA: TGCAGTGCTAGAGGCGGGAGGGCTAGAGCCAAAAACATTCAGTACTTC. It encodes CSARGGRARAKNIQYF.

The chain combines TRBV7-2 with TRBJ2-5, with D tentatively TRBD1 (6 bases). The CDR3 contains 14 residues. Germline V gene data show CDR1 as SGHTA and CDR2 as FQGNSA. Trimming took off 4 bases at V and 0 bases at J, with 9 bases between the two ends. The chain's CDR3 is CASSYDRNQETQYF. The CDR3 coding sequence is TGTGCCAGCAGCTACGACAGGAACCAAGAGACCCAGTACTTC. Full variable domain (outside the CDR3, taken from reference TRBV7-2 and TRBJ2-5): GAGVSQSPSNKVTEKGKDVELRCDPISGHTALYWYRQSLGQGLEFLIYFQGNSAPDKSGLPSDRFSAERTGGSVSTLTIQRTQQEDSAVYLCASSYDRNQETQYFGPGTRLLVL.

This clonotype was seen a single time. The genes are TRBV4-3 and TRBJ2-5, with 9 bases fitting TRBD1. The trim removed 2 bases at V and 5 bases at J, leaving 6 bases unmatched. Germline CDR1 LGHNA, CDR2 YSLEER. The CDR3 extends over 15 amino acids. The CDR3 coding sequence is TGCGCCAGCAGCCAAATGGACAGGGGCGGGGAGACCCAGTACTTC. Protein: CASSQMDRGGETQYF.

The V gene is TRBV29-1, the J gene TRBJ2-2; D is perhaps TRBD1 (7 bases). Trimming took 7 bases from V and 6 from J, leaving 15 bases between them. CDR3 size: 13 residues. Germline CDR1 and CDR2: SQVTM and ANQGSEA. The CDR3 DNA reads TGCAGCGGGGGACAGTCTAGCGCCGGGGAGCTGTTTTTT. Translating gives CSGGQSSAGELFF.

V is TRBV5-5 and J is TRBJ1-1, with D maybe TRBD1 (5 bases). CDR3 length equals 15 residues. V was shortened by 1 base and J by 5 bases, with 15 bases between the two germline ends. Germline CDR1 SGHKS, CDR2 YYEKEE (reference sequence). The CDR3 nucleotides read TGTGCCAGCAGCTTGCCAAGGGGCGAGGGAACTGAAGCTTTCTTT. This translates into CASSLPRGEGTEAFF.

This clonotype was seen a handful of times. The chain couples TRBV5-1 to TRBJ2-1, with D unclear. CDR3 length: 16 amino acids. CDR1 and CDR2 from the germline V gene are SGHRS and YFSETQ. The V gene lost 4 bases and the J gene lost 2 bases, with 16 bases spanning the gap. CDR3 region: CASSGRSSPAYNEQFF. The CDR3 nucleotides are TGCGCCAGCAGCGGACGGTCCTCCCCGGCCTACAATGAGCAGTTCTTC.

This clonotype was observed a few times. The CDR3 protein is CAISESVGISQHF. As DNA, the CDR3 is TGTGCCATCAGTGAAAGTGTCGGGATATCCCAGCATTTT. The rearrangement joins TRBV10-3 to TRBJ1-5, with unresolved D. The ends were cut back, 3 bases at V and 11 bases at J, with 14 bases in the middle. The CDR3 has 13 residues. Germline loops: CDR1 ENHRY, CDR2 SYGVKD.

The genes are TRBV10-3 and TRBJ2-7, with D possibly TRBD1 on 5 matching bases. CDR3 length: 13 amino acids. Trimming removed 2 bases from V and 8 bases from J, with 13 bases in between. CDR1 is ENHRY and CDR2 is SYGVKD in the germline V gene. The CDR3 DNA reads as TGTGCCATCAGTGAGGGGGCTCTTGTAAAGCAGTACTTC. Protein product: CAISEGALVKQYF.

The sample holds many counts of this clonotype. The V and J genes are TRBV7-8 and TRBJ2-7, with 10 bases that match TRBD1. Trimming at V came to 4 bases and at J to 4 bases, leaving 10 bases not matched to a gene. CDR1 is SGHVS and CDR2 is FQNEAQ in the germline V gene. CDR3 length: 16 amino acids. In DNA, the CDR3 is TGTGCCAGCAGCTGGAACCCGACAGGGGGCGAGTACGAGCAGTACTTC. Protein: CASSWNPTGGEYEQYF.

In this sample, this clonotype turned up a few times. The chain couples TRBV6-2 or TRBV6-3 to TRBJ1-2, with D possibly TRBD1 on 6 matching bases. The CDR3 runs 20 residues. CDR1 is MNHEY and CDR2 is SVGEGT in the germline V gene. With 7 bases removed from V and 2 bases from J, the gap between germline ends came to 32 bases. Here the CDR3 DNA reads TGTGCCAGCACCAACGGACCCGGGGGCGCGGGGCCATTGGGCAACTATGGCTACACCTTC. Its protein product is CASTNGPGGAGPLGNYGYTF.

This clonotype was recorded at least ten times. The chain couples TRBV7-9 to TRBJ2-2, with D perhaps TRBD1 or TRBD2 (6 bases each). Trimming pared 5 bases from V and 4 bases from J, leaving 14 bases between. This CDR3 has 15 residues. The germline V gene encodes CDR1 SEHNR and CDR2 FQNEAQ (reference sequence). The CDR3, as DNA: TGTGCCAGCAGCCCCCTTGGGGGGCCCACCGGGGAGCTGTTTTTT. Protein product: CASSPLGGPTGELFF.

This clonotype was seen a handful of times. V gene TRBV27 combines with J gene TRBJ2-7; D is undetermined. The V gene's germline CDR1 is MNHEY and CDR2 SMNVEV (reference sequence). Trimming shortened V by 0 bases and J by 3 bases, and 15 bases separated the two germline ends. This CDR3 contains 16 residues. In DNA form, the CDR3 reads TGTGCCAGCAGTTTATCCCCTTTCCGTGGGGTCTACGAGCAGTACTTC. It translates to CASSLSPFRGVYEQYF.

In its sample, this clonotype was seen a few times. This chain connects TRBV28 to TRBJ2-7; 8 bases line up with TRBD1. Germline CDR1 is MDHEN and CDR2 is SYDVKM. The V and J ends lost 2 bases and 5 bases, in that order; junction bases with no gene match: 8. The CDR3 is 15 residues long. Here the CDR3 DNA reads TGTGCCAGCAGTTTAGGCTCAGGGGGCTGGGACGAGCAGTACTTC. Residues: CASSLGSGGWDEQYF.

This clonotype was seen ten or more times. This chain joins TRBV6-5 and TRBJ2-3, with a weak D call TRBD2 (6 bases). The germline CDR1 and CDR2 sequences are MNHEY and SVGAGI. The CDR3 runs to 11 residues. Deletions cut 6 bases from V and 6 bases from J, with 7 bases between. CDR3 bases: TGTGCCAGCAGCGCGGGGGATACGCAGTATTTT. Translated, it gives CASSAGDTQYF.

In DNA, the CDR3 is TGTGCCAGCAGTGAAGGGGTAGGGCCTTACCAAGAGACCCAGTACTTC. It yields the protein CASSEGVGPYQETQYF. The rearrangement joins TRBV2 to TRBJ2-5; D ambiguous. The length of the CDR3 is 16 residues. Germline V gene lookup returns CDR1 SNHLY and CDR2 FYNNEI. V was clipped by 1 base and J by 0 bases, with 12 bases between them.